The rows below give T cell receptor beta chains drawn from one sample of a study of Ad26.COV2.S vaccination and SARS-CoV-2 variants. The protocol was immunoSEQ multiplex PCR, while the TCRdb copy is restricted to in-frame clones and leaves out a portion. The sample records about 350,000 clones, roughly 81% being singletons. Sequencing was performed on peripheral blood, taken in a trial of Ad26.COV2.S vaccine versus placebo. Every receptor here comes from a person between 18 and 65 years old who received the Ad26.COV2.S COVID-19 vaccine or a placebo. Each CDR3 is given with its conserved first and last residue. The D gene is left open where the match is weak. Not every row has a clone size; where given, it reads once, few, many or a size class.

NA | NA | TRBJ2-7 | TRBV9 | TGTGCCAGCAGCGTAGGCGGCGAGAATAACGTCTACGAGCAGTACTTC | CASSVGGENNVYEQYF
NA | NA | TRBJ1-2 | TRBV3-1/TRBV3-2 | TGTGCCAGCAGCCAAGATTCGGGCAGTAAAGTCTATGGCTACACCTTC | CASSQDSGSKVYGYTF
NA | NA | TRBJ1-5 | TRBV19 | TGTGCCAGTAGTTCCCGGACAGTAAATCAGCCCCAGCATTTT | CASSSRTVNQPQHF
NA | NA | TRBJ2-3 | TRBV3-1/TRBV3-2 | TGTGCCAGCAGCCAAGATGGAACAGATACGCAGTATTTT | CASSQDGTDTQYF
NA | NA | TRBJ2-5 | TRBV6-5 | TGTGCCAGCAGTTACAAGACAGGACAGTACTTC | CASSYKTGQYF
NA | NA | TRBJ2-7 | TRBV27 | TGTGCCAGCAGGACCGGGACACCCTACGAGCAGTACTTC | CASRTGTPYEQYF
NA | NA | TRBJ1-5 | TRBV9 | TGTGCCAGCGGACGGCAGAATCAGCCCCAGCATTTT | CASGRQNQPQHF
NA | NA | TRBJ1-3 | TRBV5-5 | TGTGCCAGCAGCTTAGGGCAGTTGGAAAACACCATATATTTT | CASSLGQLENTIYF
NA | NA | TRBJ1-2 | TRBV15 | TGTGCCACCAGCAGAGTGATGTCGGGGGTCGGCTACACCTTC | CATSRVMSGVGYTF
NA | TRBD1 | TRBJ2-1 | TRBV10-3 | TGTGCCATCACCGGGACAGGGTTCAGGAATGAGCAGTTCTTC | CAITGTGFRNEQFF
NA | TRBD1 | TRBJ1-5 | TRBV29-1 | TGCAGCGTTGTCCAGCAGGGGGTCGATCAGCCCCAGCATTTT | CSVVQQGVDQPQHF
NA | NA | TRBJ2-3 | TRBV27 | TGTGCCAGCAGAGCCAGGAGCACAGATACGCAGTATTTT | CASRARSTDTQYF
NA | NA | TRBJ2-3 | TRBV29-1 | TGCAGCGTTGACGCTCCGGGACTCGCTACGCAGTATTTT | CSVDAPGLATQYF
once | NA | TRBJ2-3 | TRBV7-9 | TGTGCCAGCAGCCGGGACTCTGGCACAGATACGCAGTATTTT | CASSRDSGTDTQYF
NA | NA | TRBJ1-4 | TRBV7-2 | TGTGCCAGCAGCTTGGGACTGAAGCCAACTAATGAAAAACTGTTTTTT | CASSLGLKPTNEKLFF
NA | NA | TRBJ2-7 | TRBV10-3 | TGTGCCATCAACCCGGGGCAAGGCCGCTACGAGCAGTACTTC | CAINPGQGRYEQYF
NA | TRBD2 | TRBJ2-5 | TRBV11-3 | TGTGCCAGCAGCTCAACGGGAGGGGAGACCCAGTACTTC | CASSSTGGETQYF
NA | TRBD1 | TRBJ1-6 | TRBV5-1 | TGCGCCAGCAGCTTACAGGGGGTTGATTCACCCCTCCACTTT | CASSLQGVDSPLHF
NA | NA | TRBJ1-2 | TRBV11-2 | TGTGCCAGCAGCTTCCGGGACAACTACTATGGCTACACCTTC | CASSFRDNYYGYTF
NA | TRBD1 | TRBJ2-7 | TRBV30 | TGTGCCTGGAGTGGGACAGGGCTTTACGAGCAGTACTTC | CAWSGTGLYEQYF
NA | TRBD2 | TRBJ2-1 | TRBV6-5 | TGTGCCAGCAGTTACCGGACTAGCTTTCGGTTCTTC | CASSYRTSFRFF
NA | TRBD1 | TRBJ2-1 | TRBV29-1 | TGCAGCGTTCCGGACAGGACGGGGTACAATGAGCAGTTCTTC | CSVPDRTGYNEQFF
NA | NA | TRBJ2-3 | TRBV18 | TGTGCCAGCTCACTCGGTGCTAGCACAGATACGCAGTATTTT | CASSLGASTDTQYF
NA | NA | TRBJ2-1 | TRBV3-1/TRBV3-2 | TGTGCCAGCAGCCAAGATTGGCGGCTAGCCTACAATGAGCAGTTCTTC | CASSQDWRLAYNEQFF
NA | TRBD1 | TRBJ2-7 | TRBV11-2 | TGTGCCAGCAGCCGAACAGGGGGCTCCTACGAGCAGTACTTC | CASSRTGGSYEQYF
NA | NA | TRBJ1-6 | TRBV7-6 | TGTGCCAGCAGCTTAGGGCAGGGCTATAATTCACCCCTCCACTTT | CASSLGQGYNSPLHF
NA | NA | TRBJ2-7 | TRBV18 | TGTGCCAGCTCACCACCGGGTGGGGGCTTGACGAACGAGCAGTACTTC | CASSPPGGGLTNEQYF
NA | NA | TRBJ1-5 | TRBV6-5 | TGTGCCACCCGAGGACCCGGGAGGCAGCCCCAGCATTTT | CATRGPGRQPQHF
NA | NA | TRBJ1-4 | TRBV25-1 | TGTGCCAGCGCTCAAGCAACTAATGAAAAACTGTTTTTT | CASAQATNEKLFF
NA | NA | TRBJ2-5 | TRBV7-9 | TGTGCCAGCAGCGAACCGCCCAGCCATTACCAAGAGACCCAGTACTTC | CASSEPPSHYQETQYF
NA | NA | TRBJ2-2 | TRBV7-8 | TGTGCCAGCAGCTCCCTCGGGGCGGGGACCCGGAACACCGGGGAGCTGTTTTTT | CASSSLGAGTRNTGELFF
NA | NA | TRBJ2-3 | TRBV7-9 | TGTGCCAGCAGCTCGTCCGAGGAGACAGATACGCAGTATTTT | CASSSSEETDTQYF
NA | NA | TRBJ1-2 | TRBV9 | TGTGCCAGCGGACGGGCCTCTCAGAACTATGGCTACACCTTC | CASGRASQNYGYTF
few | TRBD2 | TRBJ2-5 | TRBV18 | TGTGCCAGCTCACCAAGAGGGACTACTCAAGAGACCCAGTACTTC | CASSPRGTTQETQYF
NA | TRBD1 | TRBJ2-4 | TRBV19 | TGTGCCAGTAGTATGGCAGGGGGCCTGGCCAAAAACATTCAGTACTTC | CASSMAGGLAKNIQYF
NA | NA | TRBJ1-4 | TRBV5-1 | TGCGCCAGCAGCTTGGTTGTCGGCGCCCACACTAATGAAAAACTGTTTTTT | CASSLVVGAHTNEKLFF
NA | NA | TRBJ2-1 | TRBV18 | TGTGCCAGCTCACCACCTGGCTCCTACAATGAGCAGTTCTTC | CASSPPGSYNEQFF
NA | NA | TRBJ2-7 | TRBV28 | TGTGCCAGCAGTTCCGGGTACGAGCAGTACTTC | CASSSGYEQYF
NA | NA | TRBJ2-6 | TRBV19 | TGTGCCAGTAGTGACCGACAGGCCGGTTCTGGGGCCAACGTCCTGACTTTC | CASSDRQAGSGANVLTF
NA | TRBD2 | TRBJ2-4 | TRBV27 | TGTGCCAGCAGTTTATCGGCTAGCGGGGGGTCCTGGGCAGCCAAAAACATTCAGTACTTC | CASSLSASGGSWAAKNIQYF
NA | NA | TRBJ2-1 | TRBV20-1 | TGCAGTGCTCGGACGTATGAGCAGTTCTTC | CSARTYEQFF
NA | NA | TRBJ2-5 | TRBV5-1 | TGCGCCAGCAGCTTAGTAAGAGTACAAGAGACCCAGTACTTC | CASSLVRVQETQYF